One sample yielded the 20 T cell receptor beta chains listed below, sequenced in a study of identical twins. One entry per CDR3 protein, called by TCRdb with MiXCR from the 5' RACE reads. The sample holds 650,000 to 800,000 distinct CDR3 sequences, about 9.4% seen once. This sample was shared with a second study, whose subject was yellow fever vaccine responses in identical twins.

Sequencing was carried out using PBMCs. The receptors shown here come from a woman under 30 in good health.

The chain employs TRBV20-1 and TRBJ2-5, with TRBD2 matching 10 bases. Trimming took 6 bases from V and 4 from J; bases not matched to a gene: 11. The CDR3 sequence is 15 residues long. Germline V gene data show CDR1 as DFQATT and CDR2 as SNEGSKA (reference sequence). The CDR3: CSAEPAVAGGETQYF. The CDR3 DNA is TGCAGTGCCGAACCGGCTGTAGCGGGGGGAGAGACCCAGTACTTC.

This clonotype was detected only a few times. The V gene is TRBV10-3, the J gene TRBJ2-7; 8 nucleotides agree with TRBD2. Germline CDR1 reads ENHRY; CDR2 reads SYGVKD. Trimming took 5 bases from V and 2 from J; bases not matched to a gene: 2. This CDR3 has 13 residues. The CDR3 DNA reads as TGTGCCATCAGTTATAGCGGGACCTACGAGCAGTACTTC. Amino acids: CAISYSGTYEQYF.

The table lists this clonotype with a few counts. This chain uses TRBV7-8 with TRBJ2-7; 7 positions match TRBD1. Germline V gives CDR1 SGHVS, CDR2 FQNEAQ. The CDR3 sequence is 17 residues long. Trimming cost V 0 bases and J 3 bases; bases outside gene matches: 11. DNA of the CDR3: TGTGCCAGCAGCTTAGCAAAGGGACAGAGATACGGCTACGAGCAGTACTTC. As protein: CASSLAKGQRYGYEQYF.

The CDR3 sequence: CASTGDPPASELFF. In nucleotides, the CDR3 is TGTGCCAGCACCGGGGACCCCCCAGCTAGTGAGCTGTTTTTT. The chain joins TRBV6-2 or TRBV6-3 to TRBJ2-2; D tentatively reads TRBD1 or TRBD2 (5 bases each). V shed 7 bases and J shed 11 bases, with 20 bases lying between them. The CDR3 runs 14 residues. Germline V CDR1 and CDR2: MNHEY, SVGEGT.

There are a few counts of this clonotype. The CDR3 sequence is CASSLLGLAVFF. CDR3 coding DNA: TGTGCCAGCAGCTTGCTAGGACTAGCGGTGTTCTTC. The chain joins TRBV7-2 to TRBJ2-1; 10 nucleotides line up with TRBD2. Germline trimming cut 3 bases from V and 15 bases from J; bases unmatched to any gene: 5. The CDR3 loop spans 12 amino acids. CDR1 and CDR2 (germline): SGHTA, FQGNSA. Combining the CDR3 with reference TRBV7-2 and TRBJ2-1 gives the whole variable domain GAGVSQSPSNKVTEKGKDVELRCDPISGHTALYWYRQSLGQGLEFLIYFQGNSAPDKSGLPSDRFSAERTGGSVSTLTIQRTQQEDSAVYLCASSLLGLAVFFGPGTRLTVL.

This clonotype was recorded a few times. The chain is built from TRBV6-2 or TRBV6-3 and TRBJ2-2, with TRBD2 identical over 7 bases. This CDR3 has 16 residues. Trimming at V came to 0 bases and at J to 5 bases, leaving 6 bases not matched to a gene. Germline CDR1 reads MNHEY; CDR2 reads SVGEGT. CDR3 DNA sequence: TGTGCCAGCAGTTACTCTCGCGGGAGAGGGACCGGGGAGCTGTTTTTT. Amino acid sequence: CASSYSRGRGTGELFF.

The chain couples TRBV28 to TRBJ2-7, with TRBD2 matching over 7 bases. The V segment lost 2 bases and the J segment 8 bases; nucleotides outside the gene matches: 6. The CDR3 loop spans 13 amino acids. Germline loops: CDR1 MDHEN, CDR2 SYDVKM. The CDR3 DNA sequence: TGTGCCAGCAGTTTAGGGCCAGCGGGACAGCAGTACTTC. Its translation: CASSLGPAGQQYF.

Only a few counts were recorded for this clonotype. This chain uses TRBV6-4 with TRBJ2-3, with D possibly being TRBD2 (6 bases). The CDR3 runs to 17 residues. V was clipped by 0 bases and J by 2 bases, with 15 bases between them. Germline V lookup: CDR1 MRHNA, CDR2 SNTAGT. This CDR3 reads CASSDSRLGEDTDTQYF. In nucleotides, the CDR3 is TGTGCCAGCAGTGACTCGAGGCTTGGGGAGGACACAGATACGCAGTATTTT.

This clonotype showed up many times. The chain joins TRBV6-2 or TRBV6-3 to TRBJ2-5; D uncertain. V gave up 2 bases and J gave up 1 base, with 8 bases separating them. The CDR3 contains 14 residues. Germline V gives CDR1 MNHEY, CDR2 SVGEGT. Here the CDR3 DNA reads TGTGCCAGCAGTTACGAGGATATCCAAGAGACCCAGTACTTC. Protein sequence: CASSYEDIQETQYF.

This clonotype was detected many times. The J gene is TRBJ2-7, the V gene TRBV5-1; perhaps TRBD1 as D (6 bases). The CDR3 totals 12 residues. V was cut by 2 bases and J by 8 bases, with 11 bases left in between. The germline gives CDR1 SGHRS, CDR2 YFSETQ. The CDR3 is CASSFTGFQQYF. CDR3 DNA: TGCGCCAGCAGCTTTACAGGGTTTCAGCAGTACTTC.

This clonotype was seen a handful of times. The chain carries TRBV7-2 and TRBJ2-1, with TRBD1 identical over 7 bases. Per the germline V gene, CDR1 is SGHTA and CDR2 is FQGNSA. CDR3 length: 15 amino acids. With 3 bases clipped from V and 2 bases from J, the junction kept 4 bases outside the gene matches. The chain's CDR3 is CASSLPGTAYNEQFF. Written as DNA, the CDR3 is TGTGCCAGCAGCTTGCCTGGGACAGCCTACAATGAGCAGTTCTTC.

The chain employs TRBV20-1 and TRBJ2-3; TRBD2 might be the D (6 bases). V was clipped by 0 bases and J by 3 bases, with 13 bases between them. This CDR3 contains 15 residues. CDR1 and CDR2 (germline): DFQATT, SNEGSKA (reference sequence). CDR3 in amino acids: CSARDRKTSTDTQYF. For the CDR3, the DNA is TGCAGTGCTAGAGATAGGAAGACTAGTACAGATACGCAGTATTTT.

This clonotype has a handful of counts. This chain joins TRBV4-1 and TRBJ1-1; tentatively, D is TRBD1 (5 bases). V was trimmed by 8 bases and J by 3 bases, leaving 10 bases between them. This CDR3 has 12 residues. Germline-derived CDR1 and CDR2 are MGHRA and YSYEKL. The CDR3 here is CASGSTDTEAFF. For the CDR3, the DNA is TGCGCCAGCGGTTCGACAGACACTGAAGCTTTCTTT.

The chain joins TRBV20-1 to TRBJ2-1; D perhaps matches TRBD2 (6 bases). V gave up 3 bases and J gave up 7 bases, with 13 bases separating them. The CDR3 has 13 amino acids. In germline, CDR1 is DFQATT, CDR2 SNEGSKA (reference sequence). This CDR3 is CSASLAPLNEQFF. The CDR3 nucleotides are TGCAGTGCTAGCCTAGCGCCATTGAATGAGCAGTTCTTC.

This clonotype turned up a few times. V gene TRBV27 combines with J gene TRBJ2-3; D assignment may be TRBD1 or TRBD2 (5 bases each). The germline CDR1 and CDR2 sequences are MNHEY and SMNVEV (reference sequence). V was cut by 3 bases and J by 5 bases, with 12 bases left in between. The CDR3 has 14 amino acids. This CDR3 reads CASSFPGTGDTQYF. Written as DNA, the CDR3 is TGTGCCAGCAGTTTTCCCGGGACGGGAGATACGCAGTATTTT.

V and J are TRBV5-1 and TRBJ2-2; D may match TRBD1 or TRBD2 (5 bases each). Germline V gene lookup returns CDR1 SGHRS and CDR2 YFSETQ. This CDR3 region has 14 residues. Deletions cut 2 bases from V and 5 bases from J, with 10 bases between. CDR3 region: CASSLEGQTGELFF. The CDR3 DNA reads TGCGCCAGCAGCTTAGAGGGGCAAACCGGGGAGCTGTTTTTT.

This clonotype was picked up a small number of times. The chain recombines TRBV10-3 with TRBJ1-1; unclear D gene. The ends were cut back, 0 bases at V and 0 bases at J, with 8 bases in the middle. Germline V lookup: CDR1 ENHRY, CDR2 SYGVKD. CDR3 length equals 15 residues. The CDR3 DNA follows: TGTGCCATCAGTGAGTCGTCGCAGGTGAACACTGAAGCTTTCTTT. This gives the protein CAISESSQVNTEAFF.

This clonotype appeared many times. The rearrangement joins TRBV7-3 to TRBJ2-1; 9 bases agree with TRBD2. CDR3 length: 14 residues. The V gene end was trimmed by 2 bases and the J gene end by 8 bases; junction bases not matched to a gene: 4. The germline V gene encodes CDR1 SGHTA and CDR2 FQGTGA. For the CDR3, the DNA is TGTGCCAGCAGCTTAGCGGGGGGGGTAGATGAGCAGTTCTTC. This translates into CASSLAGGVDEQFF.

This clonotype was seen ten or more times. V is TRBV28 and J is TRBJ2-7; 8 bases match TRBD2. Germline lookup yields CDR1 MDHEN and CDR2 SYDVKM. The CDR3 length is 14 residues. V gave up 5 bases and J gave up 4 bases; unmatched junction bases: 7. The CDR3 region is CASSRLAGVYEQYF. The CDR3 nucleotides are TGTGCCAGCAGTAGGCTAGCGGGTGTGTACGAGCAGTACTTC.

For the CDR3, the DNA is TGCGCCAGCAGCCAAGATTCGGGGTCCGGCTATGGCTACACCTTC. It translates to CASSQDSGSGYGYTF. V gene TRBV4-3 combines with J gene TRBJ1-2; no firm D call. Deletions cut 0 bases from V and 4 bases from J, with 12 bases between. CDR1 is LGHNA and CDR2 is YSLEER in the germline V gene. This CDR3 spans 15 amino acids.